The 15 T cell receptor beta chains below come from one sample, sequenced in a study of control samples from healthy donors and cancer patients. Repertoires were generated with immunoSEQ multiplex PCR, while TCRdb's copy carries only in-frame clones and drops some. The repertoire consists of approximately 170,000 clones, with around 94% occurring once and the leading ten covering 1.4%. The sample taken for sequencing was blood. The receptors here all came from a man aged 25-40 years in good health.

The CDR3 DNA is TGCAGTGCTAGTCGGCCTACCTACGAGCAGTACTTC. Protein product: CSASRPTYEQYF. The rearrangement uses TRBV20-1 and TRBJ2-7; D not resolved. The CDR3 consists of 12 residues. V was clipped by 3 bases and J by 2 bases, with 8 bases between them. CDR1 and CDR2 from the germline V gene are DFQATT and SNEGSKA (reference sequence).

The J gene is TRBJ2-7, the V gene TRBV7-6; 12 bases align to TRBD2. CDR1 is SGHVS and CDR2 is FNYEAQ in the germline V gene. This CDR3 has 15 amino acids. The V and J ends lost 5 bases and 5 bases, in that order; junction bases with no gene match: 7. CDR3 DNA sequence: TGTGCCAGCAGCAAGACTAGCGGGAGTCCAAACGAGCAGTACTTC. Amino acids: CASSKTSGSPNEQYF.

This rearrangement joins TRBV2 to TRBJ2-7; TRBD2 matches at 11 bases. The trim removed 10 bases at V and 0 bases at J, leaving 8 bases unmatched. CDR1 and CDR2 from the germline V gene are SNHLY and FYNNEI. This CDR3 region has 15 residues. CDR3 DNA sequence: TGTGCCACCAAGAGGGGGACTAGCGGCTCCTACGAGCAGTACTTC. Translation gives CATKRGTSGSYEQYF.

The chain couples TRBV19 to TRBJ2-3; 7 nucleotides agree with TRBD2. The CDR3 contains 16 residues. Germline V gene data show CDR1 as LNHDA and CDR2 as SQIVND (reference sequence). Losses at the gene ends were 5 bases for V and 0 bases for J; bases not matched to a gene: 8. The CDR3 DNA is TGTGCCAGTAGTGCCCTAGCGGAAATGAGCACAGATACGCAGTATTTT. Translating it yields CASSALAEMSTDTQYF.

The V and J genes are TRBV3-1 (or the pseudogene TRBV3-2) and TRBJ2-7; 7 bases fit TRBD2. Germline V lookup: CDR1 LGHDT, CDR2 YNNKEL (reference sequence). This CDR3 has 15 amino acids. J gave up 2 bases and V 4 bases, and 8 bases lay outside the gene matches. The CDR3 here is CASSLMGGNTYEQYF. The DNA of the CDR3 is TGTGCCAGCAGCCTTATGGGAGGGAATACCTACGAGCAGTACTTC.

CDR3 nucleotides: TGTGCCAGCAGTGAATCTAAGGGGGCGCTTGGAAACACCATATATTTT. Translated: CASSESKGALGNTIYF. This chain links TRBV6-1 with TRBJ1-3, with 7 bases identical to TRBD1. Germline V gene data show CDR1 as MNHNS and CDR2 as SASEGT. This CDR3 spans 16 amino acids. Trimming removed 2 bases from V and 3 bases from J; junction bases left unmatched: 7.

V usage is TRBV7-9 and J usage is TRBJ1-6; TRBD1 aligns across 8 bases. V lost 5 bases and J lost 9; bases outside the gene matches: 6. Germline V CDR1 and CDR2: SEHNR, FQNEAQ (reference sequence). The CDR3 is made up of 14 amino acids. As DNA, the CDR3 is TGTGCCAGCAGCCACCCACAGGGGGGTTCACCCCTCCACTTT. Protein: CASSHPQGGSPLHF.

This clone was counted once. The chain carries TRBV5-5 and TRBJ2-4; D gene uncertain. The germline gives CDR1 SGHKS, CDR2 YYEKEE (reference sequence). This CDR3 is 13 amino acids long. The V end was cut by 0 bases, the J end by 7 bases, with 8 bases between. CDR3 nucleotide sequence: TGTGCCAGCAGCTTGGGGGGAAGGAACATTCAGTACTTC. It encodes CASSLGGRNIQYF.

The CDR3 region is CASSHRTAYEQYF. In nucleotides, the CDR3 is TGTGCCAGCAGCCACCGGACAGCCTACGAGCAGTACTTC. The chain uses TRBV7-9 and TRBJ2-7; possibly TRBD1 for D (6 bases). The CDR3 totals 13 residues. The V gene lost 5 bases and the J gene lost 2 bases, with 10 bases spanning the gap. Germline values: CDR1 SEHNR, CDR2 FQNEAQ (reference sequence).

J is TRBJ2-7 and V is TRBV29-1; 7 nucleotides agree with TRBD1. V shed 8 bases, J shed 3 bases, and the junction held 7 bases outside the gene matches. CDR3 length equals 12 residues. Germline V gene lookup returns CDR1 SQVTM and CDR2 ANQGSEA. The CDR3 DNA is TGCAGCTTCCGGGACAGAGGCTACGAGCAGTACTTC. It translates to CSFRDRGYEQYF.

V usage is TRBV9 and J usage is TRBJ1-1; a possible D gene is TRBD1 (6 bases). Trimming took 2 bases from V and 1 from J, leaving 12 bases between them. CDR3 size: 15 residues. The germline V gene has CDR1 SGDLS and CDR2 YYNGEE. The CDR3 sequence is CASSVAPDRNTEAFF. The DNA of the CDR3 is TGTGCCAGCAGCGTCGCCCCGGACAGGAACACTGAAGCTTTCTTT.

The chain employs TRBV7-9 and TRBJ2-2; the D is unclear. This CDR3 contains 12 residues. The germline V gene has CDR1 SEHNR and CDR2 FQNEAQ (reference sequence). V lost 5 bases to trimming and J lost 6 bases, with 7 bases between them. Here the CDR3 reads CASSRQPGELFF. CDR3 bases: TGTGCCAGCAGCCGCCAGCCCGGGGAGCTGTTTTTT.

CDR3 protein: CASSTSFEQFF. CDR3 DNA sequence: TGTGCCAGTAGTACGTCCTTTGAGCAGTTCTTC. This chain connects TRBV19 to TRBJ2-1; D gene uncertain. V was clipped by 4 bases and J by 9 bases, with 7 bases between them. The CDR3 runs 11 residues. Germline loops: CDR1 LNHDA, CDR2 SQIVND (reference sequence). Complete variable domain (other parts from reference TRBV19 and TRBJ2-1): DGGITQSPKYLFRKEGQNVTLSCEQNLNHDAMYWYRQDPGQGLRLIYYSQIVNDFQKGDIAEGYSVSREKKESFPLTVTSAQKNPTAFYLCASSTSFEQFFGPGTRLTVL.

This clone has only one observation. This chain links TRBV7-9 with TRBJ1-2; D not resolved. Per germline, CDR1 SEHNR and CDR2 FQNEAQ (reference sequence). Trimming stripped 1 base from V and 4 bases from J, with 7 bases between. The length of the CDR3 is 13 residues. CDR3 bases: TGTGCCAGCAGCTTAGGACACTTCTATGGCTACACCTTC. Residues: CASSLGHFYGYTF.

V is TRBV20-1 and J is TRBJ1-1; no firm D call. This CDR3 has 11 residues. The germline V gene has CDR1 DFQATT and CDR2 SNEGSKA (reference sequence). The CDR3 DNA reads TGCAGCGCAGCCATGAACACTGAAGCTTTCTTT. This translates into CSAAMNTEAFF.